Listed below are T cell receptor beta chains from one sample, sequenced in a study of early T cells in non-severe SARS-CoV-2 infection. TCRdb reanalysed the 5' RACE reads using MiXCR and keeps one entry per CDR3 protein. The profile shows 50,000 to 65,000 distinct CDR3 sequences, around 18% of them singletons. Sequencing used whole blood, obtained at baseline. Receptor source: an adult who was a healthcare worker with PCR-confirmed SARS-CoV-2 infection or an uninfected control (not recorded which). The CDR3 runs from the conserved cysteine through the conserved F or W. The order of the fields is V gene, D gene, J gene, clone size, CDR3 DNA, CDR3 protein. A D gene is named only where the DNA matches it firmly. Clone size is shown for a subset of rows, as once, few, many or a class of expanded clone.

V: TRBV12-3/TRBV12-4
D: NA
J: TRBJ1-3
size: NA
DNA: TGTGCCAGCAGTCCCAGACAGGTGTTCTCTGGAAACACCATATATTTT
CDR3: CASSPRQVFSGNTIYF

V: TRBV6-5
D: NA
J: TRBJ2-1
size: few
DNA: TGTGCCAGCAGATCAAGGAATGAGCAGTTCTTC
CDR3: CASRSRNEQFF

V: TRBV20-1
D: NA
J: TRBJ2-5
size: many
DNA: TGCAGTGCCCTGCTCCGGGACCAAGAGACCCAGTACTTC
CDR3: CSALLRDQETQYF

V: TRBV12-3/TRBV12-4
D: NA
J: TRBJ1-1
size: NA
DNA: TGTGCCAGCGGTCGTGAGCACACTGAAGCTTTCTTT
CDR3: CASGREHTEAFF

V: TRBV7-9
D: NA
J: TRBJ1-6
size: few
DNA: TGTGCCAGCAGCTTAGTGGTAGGGGTAGATTCACCCCTCCACTTT
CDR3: CASSLVVGVDSPLHF

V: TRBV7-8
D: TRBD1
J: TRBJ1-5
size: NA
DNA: TGTGCCAGCAGCTTAAACAGGGGATCCATTCAGCCCCAGCATTTT
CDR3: CASSLNRGSIQPQHF

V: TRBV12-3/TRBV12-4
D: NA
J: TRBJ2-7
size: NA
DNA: TGTGCCAGCAGTCGTGACGGGAACGAGCAGTACTTC
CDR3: CASSRDGNEQYF

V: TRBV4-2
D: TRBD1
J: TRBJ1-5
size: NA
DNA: TGTGCCAGCAGCCAAGAAGCCGGGACAGAGAATCAGCCCCAGCATTTT
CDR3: CASSQEAGTENQPQHF

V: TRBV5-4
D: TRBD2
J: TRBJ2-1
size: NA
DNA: TGTGCCAGCAGCTTTGGACTAGCGAAGTACAATGAGCAGTTCTTC
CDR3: CASSFGLAKYNEQFF

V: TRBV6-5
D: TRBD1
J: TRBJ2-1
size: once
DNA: TGTGCCAGCAGAACCGGGACAGGGTTCCACAATGAGCAGTTCTTC
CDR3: CASRTGTGFHNEQFF

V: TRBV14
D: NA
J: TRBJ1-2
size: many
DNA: TGTGCCAGCAGTCACTCTAGAAACTATGGCTACACCTTC
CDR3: CASSHSRNYGYTF

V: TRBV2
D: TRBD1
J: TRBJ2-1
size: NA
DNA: TGTGCCAGCAGCGGACAGGGAAACCCCTACAATGAGCAGTTCTTC
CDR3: CASSGQGNPYNEQFF

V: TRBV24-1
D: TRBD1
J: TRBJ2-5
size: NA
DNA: TGTGCCACCAGTGATACCGGACAGGGGAGGAGAGAGACCCAGTACTTC
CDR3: CATSDTGQGRRETQYF

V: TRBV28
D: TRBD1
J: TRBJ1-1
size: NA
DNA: TGTGCCAGCAGTTCGCATGCCGGGACAGGGATGAACACTGAAGCTTTCTTT
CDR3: CASSSHAGTGMNTEAFF

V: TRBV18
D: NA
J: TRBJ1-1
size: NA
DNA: TGTGCCAGCTCACCAAAGGACAGGAACACTGAAGCTTTCTTT
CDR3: CASSPKDRNTEAFF

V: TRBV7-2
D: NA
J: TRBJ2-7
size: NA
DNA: TGTGCCAGCAGCTCTAGGACAGACGCCATCTACGAGCAGTACTTC
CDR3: CASSSRTDAIYEQYF

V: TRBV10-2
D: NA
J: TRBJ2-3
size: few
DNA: TGCGCCAGCAGTGACAGGGATACGCAGTATTTT
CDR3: CASSDRDTQYF

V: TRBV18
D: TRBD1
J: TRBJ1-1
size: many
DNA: TGTGCCAGCTCACCAGACAGGGGGCGGACTGAAGCTTTCTTT
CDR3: CASSPDRGRTEAFF

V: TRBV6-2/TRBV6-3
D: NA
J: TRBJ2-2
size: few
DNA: TGTGCCAGCAGTTACGCTACCGGGGAGCTGTTTTTT
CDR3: CASSYATGELFF

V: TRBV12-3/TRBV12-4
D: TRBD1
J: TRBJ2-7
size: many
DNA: TGTGCCAGCAGAATGGGACAGAGCTCCTACGAGCAGTACTTC
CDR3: CASRMGQSSYEQYF

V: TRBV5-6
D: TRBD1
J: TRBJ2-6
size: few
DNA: TGTGCCAGCAGCCCGACAGGGGCTGGGGCCAACGTCCTGACTTTC
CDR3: CASSPTGAGANVLTF

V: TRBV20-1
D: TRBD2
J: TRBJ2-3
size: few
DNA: TGCAGTGCTAGTTCCCCAAGTGGGGGGAGGGCTAGCACAGATACGCAGTATTTT
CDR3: CSASSPSGGRASTDTQYF

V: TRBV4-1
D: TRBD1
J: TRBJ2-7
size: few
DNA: TGCGCCAGCAGCCAAGACGCTGTATGGGACAGGGGCTACGAGCAGTACTTC
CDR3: CASSQDAVWDRGYEQYF

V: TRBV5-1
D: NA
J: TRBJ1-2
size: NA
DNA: TGCGCCAGCAGCGAGAGAGGGGTCTATGGCTACACCTTC
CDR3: CASSERGVYGYTF

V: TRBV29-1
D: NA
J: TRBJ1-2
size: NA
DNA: TGCAGCGGCAGCATCACAGGGAATTCCGGCTACACCTTC
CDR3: CSGSITGNSGYTF

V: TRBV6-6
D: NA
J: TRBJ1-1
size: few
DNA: TGTGCCAGCAGTTACTCGCGCAGTATGAACACTGAAGCTTTCTTT
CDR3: CASSYSRSMNTEAFF

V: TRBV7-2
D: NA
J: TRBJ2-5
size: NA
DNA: TGTGCCAGCAGCCCCACCGGGGGACGGGAGACCCAGTACTTC
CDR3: CASSPTGGRETQYF

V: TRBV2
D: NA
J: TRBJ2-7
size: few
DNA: TGTGCCAGCAGTGATCGGTCCTACGAGCAGTACTTC
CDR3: CASSDRSYEQYF

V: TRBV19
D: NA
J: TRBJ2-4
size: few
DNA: TGTGCCAGTTCCAGAGGGGGGGAAGCCAAAAACATTCAGTACTTC
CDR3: CASSRGGEAKNIQYF

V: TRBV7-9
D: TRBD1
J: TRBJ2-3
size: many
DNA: TGTGCCACCCCCCGGGACAGGGGCACAGATACGCAGTATTTT
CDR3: CATPRDRGTDTQYF

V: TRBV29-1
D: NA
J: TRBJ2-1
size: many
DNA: TGCAGCGTCTACCGGTCGAACTCCTACAATGAGCAGTTCTTC
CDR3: CSVYRSNSYNEQFF

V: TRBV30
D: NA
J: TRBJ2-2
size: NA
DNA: TGTGCCTGGAGTGTGAAAGGGCTAGCTGCCGGGGAGCTGTTTTTT
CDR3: CAWSVKGLAAGELFF

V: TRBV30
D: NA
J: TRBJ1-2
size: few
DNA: TGTGCCTGGAGAGCCCTGGACACAGCTAACTATGGCTACACCTTC
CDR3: CAWRALDTANYGYTF

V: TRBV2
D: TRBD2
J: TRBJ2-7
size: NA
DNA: TGTGCCAGCAGTGCGTTAGCGGGGGACGAGCAGTACTTC
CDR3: CASSALAGDEQYF

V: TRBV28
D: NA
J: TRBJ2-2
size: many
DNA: TGTGCCAGCAGTTTTCCCACTCGCGGGGAGCTGTTTTTT
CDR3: CASSFPTRGELFF

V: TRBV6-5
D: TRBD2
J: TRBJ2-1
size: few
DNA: TGTGCCAGCAGTCGGGGGGCGGGAGGAAGGAATGAGCAGTTCTTC
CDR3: CASSRGAGGRNEQFF

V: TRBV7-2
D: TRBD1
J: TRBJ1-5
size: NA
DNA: TGTGCCAGCAGCCCAATGACAGGGCAGCCCCAGCATTTT
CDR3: CASSPMTGQPQHF

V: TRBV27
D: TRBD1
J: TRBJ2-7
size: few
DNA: TGTGCCAGCAGTTTGGGGACAGGGGGACGGGGCGAGCAGTACTTC
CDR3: CASSLGTGGRGEQYF

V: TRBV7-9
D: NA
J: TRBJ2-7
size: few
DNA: TGTGCCAGCAGCTTAGATCTCGGGGAGAGGAACGAGCAGTACTTC
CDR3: CASSLDLGERNEQYF

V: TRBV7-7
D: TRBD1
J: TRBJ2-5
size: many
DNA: TGTGCCAGCAGCTTAACCGGGACAGGGGTGAGGGAGACCCAGTACTTC
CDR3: CASSLTGTGVRETQYF

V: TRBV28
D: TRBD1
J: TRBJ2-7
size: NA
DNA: TGTGCCAGCAGGGGACAGGGAAGGTACGAGCAGTACTTC
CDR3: CASRGQGRYEQYF

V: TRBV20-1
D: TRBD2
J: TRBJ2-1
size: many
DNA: TGCAGTGCGCCGCCGGGACTAGCCAACGGTGAGCAGTTCTTC
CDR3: CSAPPGLANGEQFF

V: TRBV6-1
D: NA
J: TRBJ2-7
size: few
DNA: TGTGCCAGCACCAGACGGGCCCTGGACGAGCAGTACTTC
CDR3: CASTRRALDEQYF

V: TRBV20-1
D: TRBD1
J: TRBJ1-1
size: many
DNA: TGCAGTGCCAAGGGGGACAGCCGTAGCGGAAACACTGAAGCTTTCTTT
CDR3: CSAKGDSRSGNTEAFF

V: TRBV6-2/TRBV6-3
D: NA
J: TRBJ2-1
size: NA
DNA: TGTGCCAGCAGCCAATTAAGTGAGCAGTTCTTC
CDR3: CASSQLSEQFF

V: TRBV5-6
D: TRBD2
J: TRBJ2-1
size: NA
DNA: TGTGCCAGCAGCTTGGCGACTAGCGGGACCGGTGAGCAGTTCTTC
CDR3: CASSLATSGTGEQFF

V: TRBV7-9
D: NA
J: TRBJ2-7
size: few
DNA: TGTGCCAGCAGCCCCGGGGGAGGCGTGTACTTC
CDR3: CASSPGGGVYF